The clone carrying this TCR beta chain was seen repeatedly, ten times or more. Its target is unknown. The data stem from a study of response to subunit inactivated influenza vaccine. General study points: The authors suggested that few new T cells are recruited per seasonal influenza vaccination.

With 1 base clipped from V and 2 bases from J, the junction kept 8 bases outside the gene matches. There are 16 residues in the CDR3. Germline V CDR1 and CDR2: MDHEN, SYDVKM. In TCRdb, the RT-PCR reads were re-called with MiXCR into one record per CDR3 protein. This sample yields 500,000 to 600,000 distinct CDR3 sequences, of which 6% to 9% are seen a single time; around 13% belongs to the top ten. The chain couples TRBV28 to TRBJ2-7; 7 bases line up with TRBD2. This TCR derives from a man between 50 and 75 years old who received an inactivated influenza vaccine. The specimen was PBMCs from blood, collected 23 to 25 months after vaccination. The DNA for the CDR3 is TGTGCCAGCAGTTTATATCCGCGGGGGACTACCTACGAGCAGTACTTC. Translating gives CASSLYPRGTTYEQYF.